This entry lists 12 T cell receptor beta chains sequenced from one sample in a study of cytomegalovirus exposure and HLA in healthy donors. PCR primers comprised 60 Vbeta and 13 Jbeta primers. Clones were read by immunoSEQ multiplex PCR, and TCRdb kept only the in-frame ones, dropping some. The top ten hold less than 5% of the sample, which has 95,000 to 150,000 clones, more than 70% seen once. Sequenced sample: PBMCs. The receptors stem from a man younger than 40 in good health and CMV-seronegative.

The chain combines TRBV11-2 with TRBJ2-2; possibly TRBD2 for D (6 bases). In germline, CDR1 is SGHAT, CDR2 FQNNGV. V was pared by 3 bases and J by 0 bases, with 8 bases between. The CDR3 is 15 residues long. The CDR3 nucleotides are TGTGCCAGCAGCTTCGGGGGTGCGAACACCGGGGAGCTGTTTTTT. Translated: CASSFGGANTGELFF.

On this clone itself: One end of the junction varies from germline; a read error may be responsible. The chain joins TRBV7-9 to TRBJ1-2; no clear D. Germline CDR1 reads SEHNR; CDR2 reads FQNEAQ (reference sequence). The CDR3 has 15 amino acids. CDR3 residues: CSSSPLPGSNYGYTF. CDR3 coding DNA: TGTTCCAGCAGCCCCCTTCCGGGGTCTAACTATGGCTACACCTTC.

This clone occurred once. The V call is TRBV7-9, the J call TRBJ1-2; no clear D gene. The V and J ends lost 3 bases and 4 bases respectively, with 9 bases between them. Germline V gene lookup returns CDR1 SEHNR and CDR2 FQNEAQ (reference sequence). The CDR3 extends over 13 amino acids. The CDR3: CASSFGEAYGYTF. CDR3 bases: TGTGCCAGCAGCTTTGGTGAGGCCTATGGCTACACCTTC.

This clone was seen only a few times. The chain couples TRBV29-1 to TRBJ2-7; D might be TRBD1 (6 bases). CDR3 length equals 14 residues. Germline V gene sequence: CDR1 SQVTM, CDR2 ANQGSEA. Trimming removed 8 bases at V and 5 bases at J, with 22 bases between. The CDR3: CSTKTDSWGHEQYF. CDR3 nucleotides: TGCAGCACCAAAACGGACAGCTGGGGCCACGAGCAGTACTTC.

V usage is TRBV19 and J usage is TRBJ2-5; D call uncertain. The CDR3 is 13 amino acids. Germline CDR1 reads LNHDA; CDR2 reads SQIVND (reference sequence). The V end lost 6 bases, the J end lost 4 bases, and 12 bases lay between the germline ends. CDR3 in amino acids: CASSPSQRETQYF. The CDR3 DNA is TGTGCCAGTAGCCCCTCTCAGCGAGAGACCCAGTACTTC.

This clone was seen once. Relative to the germline gene, one junction end is altered; a read error may explain this. The V call is TRBV7-9, the J call TRBJ1-1; 8 bases align to TRBD1. The CDR3 consists of 15 residues. The germline V gene has CDR1 SEHNR and CDR2 FQNEAQ (reference sequence). CDR3 DNA sequence: TGTTCCAGCAGCCCAAAGACAGGGGTAATCACTGAAGCTTTCTTT. Protein: CSSSPKTGVITEAFF.

The gene calls are TRBV14 and TRBJ1-6, with D possibly being TRBD1 (6 bases). The V gene's germline CDR1 is SGHDN and CDR2 FVKESK. The CDR3 has 14 amino acids. V was clipped by 6 bases and J by 14 bases, with 20 bases between them. Here the CDR3 DNA reads TGTGCCAGCAGTCAACACTGGACAGCTTCCACCCTCCACTTT. Protein sequence: CASSQHWTASTLHF.

This rearrangement joins TRBV27 to TRBJ1-5; possible D gene TRBD1, 6 bases. Germline V gives CDR1 MNHEY, CDR2 SMNVEV (reference sequence). The CDR3 is 14 amino acids. Trimming shortened V by 2 bases and J by 3 bases, and 8 bases separated the two germline ends. The CDR3 bases are TGTGCCAGCAGTTTAGGACAGTTCAATCAGCCCCAGCATTTT. It yields the protein CASSLGQFNQPQHF.

The chain uses TRBV5-8 and TRBJ1-5, with D tentatively TRBD1 (5 bases). Trimming stripped 3 bases from V and 3 bases from J, with 19 bases between. Looked up from germline, CDR1 is SGHTS and CDR2 is YDEGEE. The CDR3 runs to 17 residues. CDR3 protein: CASSSLVGARPNQPQHF. For the CDR3, the DNA is TGTGCCAGCAGCTCCCTGGTTGGGGCGCGACCCAATCAGCCCCAGCATTTT.

The rearrangement links TRBV5-1 to TRBJ2-3, with D maybe TRBD1 (7 bases). Germline V gene data show CDR1 as SGHRS and CDR2 as YFSETQ. This CDR3 has 16 amino acids. V lost 7 bases to trimming and J lost 2 bases, with 20 bases between them. The CDR3 nucleotides read TGCGCCAGCCAATCAGGGGGGTCCTCTTTCACAGATACGCAGTATTTT. The encoded protein is CASQSGGSSFTDTQYF.

This chain joins TRBV7-6 and TRBJ2-1; 9 nucleotides match TRBD1. CDR3 length equals 15 residues. Germline CDR1 SGHVS, CDR2 FNYEAQ. V shed 5 bases and J 6 bases; nucleotides not matched to a gene: 8. The DNA of the CDR3 is TGTGCCAGCAGCCCAGGACAGGGGTTCACCAATGAGCAGTTCTTC. Residues: CASSPGQGFTNEQFF. Supplemented by reference TRBV7-6 and TRBJ2-1, the full variable domain reads GAGVSQSPRYKVTKRGQDVALRCDPISGHVSLYWYRQALGQGPEFLTYFNYEAQQDKSGLPNDRFSAERPEGSISTLTIQRTEQRDSAMYRCASSPGQGFTNEQFFGPGTRLTVL.

This clone was seen just once. The V and J genes are TRBV11-3 and TRBJ1-3; D is uncertain. CDR3 length equals 13 residues. V lost 5 bases and J lost 4, with 9 bases in between. Germline V lookup: CDR1 SGHNT, CDR2 YENEEA. The CDR3 sequence: CASSLRGGNTIYF. In DNA form, the CDR3 reads TGTGCCAGCAGCCTGCGAGGAGGAAACACCATATATTTT. Full variable domain (remainder filled in from reference TRBV11-3 and TRBJ1-3): EAGVVQSPRYKIIEKKQPVAFWCNPISGHNTLYWYLQNLGQGPELLIRYENEEAVDDSQLPKDRFSAERLKGVDSTLKIQPAELGDSAVYLCASSLRGGNTIYFGEGSWLTVV.